Listed below are T cell receptor beta chains from one sample, sequenced in a study of radiotherapy plus CTLA-4 blockade in lung cancer. Profiling relied on immunoSEQ multiplex PCR, and the TCRdb table lists in-frame clones only, not all of them. Among about 97,000 clones, approximately 72% were seen once, and the ten largest hold approximately 2.6%. The sample consisted of peripheral blood, taken from a patient treated with radiotherapy plus ipilimumab. The receptors shown here come from a human donor with non-small cell lung cancer who had a partial response to radiotherapy plus ipilimumab. Some clones in this sample may be carry-over from other donors' samples. CDR3s include the opening cysteine and the closing phenylalanine or tryptophan. D genes are given only for firm matches. For some rows the clone size is stated as once, few or many, or as a class when expanded; others skip it.

D: NA; size: NA; J: TRBJ2-7; V: TRBV11-3; CDR3: CASSLGASSYEQYF; DNA: TGTGCCAGCAGCTTAGGAGCTTCTTCCTACGAGCAGTACTTC
D: TRBD1; size: NA; J: TRBJ1-3; V: TRBV11-2; CDR3: CASSPYRGPSGNTIYF; DNA: TGTGCCAGCAGCCCATACAGGGGGCCCTCTGGAAACACCATATATTTT
D: TRBD2; size: NA; J: TRBJ2-5; V: TRBV28; CDR3: CASSLRLAEETQYF; DNA: TGTGCCAGCAGTTTAAGGCTAGCGGAAGAGACCCAGTACTTC
D: TRBD2; size: NA; J: TRBJ2-1; V: TRBV5-6; CDR3: CASSIVIGSGDFYNEQFF; DNA: TGTGCCAGCAGCATCGTAATAGGTAGCGGGGACTTCTACAATGAGCAGTTCTTC
D: NA; size: NA; J: TRBJ1-2; V: TRBV27; CDR3: CASRLSTGPANYGYTF; DNA: TGTGCCAGCAGACTTTCGACAGGCCCAGCTAACTATGGCTACACCTTC
D: NA; size: few; J: TRBJ1-1; V: TRBV19; CDR3: CASKGQGNTEAFF; DNA: TGTGCCAGTAAAGGCCAGGGGAACACTGAAGCTTTCTTT
D: TRBD2; size: NA; J: TRBJ2-6; V: TRBV5-5; CDR3: CASSLFSGVAGANVLTF; DNA: TGTGCCAGCAGCTTGTTTAGCGGGGTGGCTGGGGCCAACGTCCTGACTTTC
D: TRBD2; size: NA; J: TRBJ2-1; V: TRBV7-3; CDR3: CASSATSGSNEQFF; DNA: TGTGCCAGCAGCGCGACTAGCGGGAGCAATGAGCAGTTCTTC
D: NA; size: NA; J: TRBJ1-2; V: TRBV5-5; CDR3: CASSTQRGGNLRVGYTF; DNA: TGTGCCAGCAGCACCCAGAGAGGGGGTAACTTACGGGTTGGCTACACCTTC
D: NA; size: NA; J: TRBJ2-1; V: TRBV2; CDR3: CASSDPSSSGAEQFF; DNA: TGTGCCAGCAGTGATCCATCCTCTAGTGGGGCTGAGCAGTTCTTC
D: TRBD2; size: NA; J: TRBJ2-5; V: TRBV5-1; CDR3: CASGEGDVLGETQYF; DNA: TGCGCCAGCGGGGAGGGAGACGTTTTGGGTGAGACCCAGTACTTC
D: TRBD2; size: once; J: TRBJ2-1; V: TRBV5-8; CDR3: CASSGGLAGYNEQFF; DNA: TGTGCCAGCAGCGGGGGACTAGCGGGGTACAATGAGCAGTTCTTC
D: NA; size: once; J: TRBJ2-7; V: TRBV7-2; CDR3: CASSLWENRVYEQYF; DNA: TGTGCCAGCAGCCTCTGGGAGAATAGAGTTTACGAGCAGTACTTC
D: TRBD2; size: NA; J: TRBJ2-3; V: TRBV7-2; CDR3: CASSLVGGAGPDTQYF; DNA: TGTGCCAGCAGCTTAGTCGGTGGAGCGGGACCCGATACGCAGTATTTT
D: TRBD1; size: once; J: TRBJ1-5; V: TRBV28; CDR3: CASRSGTGFRQPQHF; DNA: TGTGCCAGCAGGTCCGGGACAGGGTTTCGGCAGCCCCAGCATTTT
D: NA; size: NA; J: TRBJ2-5; V: TRBV25-1; CDR3: CASSAANRVSETQYF; DNA: TGTGCCAGCAGTGCGGCGAACAGGGTGTCAGAGACCCAGTACTTC
D: NA; size: once; J: TRBJ2-7; V: TRBV4-2; CDR3: CASSQTSYYEQYF; DNA: TGTGCCAGCAGCCAAACCTCCTACTACGAGCAGTACTTC
D: TRBD1; size: NA; J: TRBJ1-2; V: TRBV4-1; CDR3: CASSRVGQNYGYTF; DNA: TGCGCCAGCAGCCGGGTGGGACAGAACTATGGCTACACCTTC
D: NA; size: few; J: TRBJ2-5; V: TRBV28; CDR3: CATAGGLSETQYF; DNA: TGTGCCACCGCGGGCGGTCTTTCCGAGACCCAGTACTTC
D: TRBD2; size: NA; J: TRBJ2-1; V: TRBV9; CDR3: CASSVGLAGGGNEQFF; DNA: TGTGCCAGCAGCGTAGGATTAGCGGGAGGAGGCAATGAGCAGTTCTTC
D: TRBD2; size: NA; J: TRBJ2-1; V: TRBV5-4; CDR3: CASSPELAGGYNEQFF; DNA: TGTGCCAGCAGTCCTGAACTAGCGGGAGGATATAATGAGCAGTTCTTC
D: TRBD1; size: NA; J: TRBJ1-1; V: TRBV6-1; CDR3: CASTQGTGAFF; DNA: TGTGCCAGCACCCAGGGGACAGGGGCTTTCTTT
D: TRBD2; size: NA; J: TRBJ2-2; V: TRBV5-1; CDR3: CASSPGTSGSNTGELFF; DNA: TGCGCCAGCAGCCCCGGGACTAGCGGTTCGAACACCGGGGAGCTGTTTTTT
D: TRBD1; size: NA; J: TRBJ1-1; V: TRBV6-4; CDR3: CASSAQGANTEAFF; DNA: TGTGCCAGCAGTGCCCAGGGGGCGAACACTGAAGCTTTCTTT
D: TRBD1; size: many; J: TRBJ1-1; V: TRBV28; CDR3: CASSGRTGMNTEAFF; DNA: TGTGCCAGCAGTGGTAGGACAGGGATGAACACTGAAGCTTTCTTT
D: NA; size: NA; J: TRBJ1-3; V: TRBV5-5; CDR3: CASSASSRNSGNTIYF; DNA: TGTGCCAGCAGCGCTTCCAGCAGGAACTCTGGAAACACCATATATTTT
D: NA; size: once; J: TRBJ1-2; V: TRBV13; CDR3: CASSLTGRYGYTF; DNA: TGTGCCAGCAGCTTAACAGGACGATATGGCTACACCTTC
D: NA; size: few; J: TRBJ1-1; V: TRBV28; CDR3: CASRLGYTNTEAFF; DNA: TGTGCCAGCAGGCTAGGATATACGAACACTGAAGCTTTCTTT
D: TRBD1; size: NA; J: TRBJ2-7; V: TRBV9; CDR3: CASTPGDRVTYEQYF; DNA: TGTGCCAGCACCCCTGGGGACAGGGTGACCTACGAGCAGTACTTC
D: NA; size: many; J: TRBJ1-2; V: TRBV7-9; CDR3: CASSFGGYYGYTF; DNA: TGTGCCAGCAGCTTTGGGGGGTACTATGGCTACACCTTC
D: TRBD1; size: NA; J: TRBJ1-4; V: TRBV29-1; CDR3: CSVGISGQGAEKLFF; DNA: TGCAGCGTTGGGATCTCGGGACAGGGGGCCGAAAAACTGTTTTTT
D: NA; size: NA; J: TRBJ2-3; V: TRBV7-9; CDR3: CASSSQGHTQYF; DNA: TGTGCCAGCAGCTCACAGGGTCATACGCAGTATTTT
D: NA; size: NA; J: TRBJ2-3; V: TRBV29-1; CDR3: CSVEGWVRVSDTQYF; DNA: TGCAGCGTTGAAGGATGGGTCAGGGTGTCAGATACGCAGTATTTT
D: TRBD2; size: NA; J: TRBJ2-2; V: TRBV27; CDR3: CASSLGSGVFGELFF; DNA: TGTGCCAGCAGTTTAGGTAGCGGGGTATTCGGGGAGCTGTTTTTT
D: NA; size: once; J: TRBJ1-1; V: TRBV6-5; CDR3: CASSSPTQGSTEAFF; DNA: TGTGCCAGCAGCTCACCTACTCAGGGGTCCACTGAAGCTTTCTTT
D: TRBD2; size: NA; J: TRBJ2-1; V: TRBV11-3; CDR3: CASSTRGSSYNEQFF; DNA: TGTGCCAGCAGCACGCGGGGGAGCTCCTACAATGAGCAGTTCTTC
D: TRBD2; size: NA; J: TRBJ2-1; V: TRBV5-4; CDR3: CASSSQRGRLGYNEQFF; DNA: TGTGCCAGCAGCTCCCAGCGGGGGCGTCTCGGGTACAATGAGCAGTTCTTC
D: TRBD1; size: NA; J: TRBJ2-7; V: TRBV5-6; CDR3: CASSFQGAGREQYF; DNA: TGTGCCAGCAGCTTCCAGGGGGCTGGTAGGGAGCAGTACTTC
D: NA; size: NA; J: TRBJ2-3; V: TRBV7-2; CDR3: CASSWGADTQYF; DNA: TGTGCCAGCAGCTGGGGGGCAGATACGCAGTATTTT
D: NA; size: NA; J: TRBJ2-2; V: TRBV19; CDR3: CASKGTLNTGELFF; DNA: TGTGCCAGTAAGGGGACTTTAAACACCGGGGAGCTGTTTTTT
D: TRBD2; size: NA; J: TRBJ2-2; V: TRBV7-9; CDR3: CASSLLAGGPGELFF; DNA: TGTGCCAGCAGCCTGCTAGCGGGGGGGCCCGGGGAGCTGTTTTTT